This T cell receptor (beta chain) comes out of a study of early T cells in non-severe SARS-CoV-2 infection. Turning to the study itself: Sequencing of bulk RNA from unsorted whole blood was done, without chain pairing. Broader study findings: Private and CD4 specificities were missed by VDJdb matching, which favored anti-spike CD8 responses.

This clonotype appeared many times. Its antigen remains unknown. Unique molecular identifiers (one per individual cDNA molecule) were attached. One entry per CDR3 protein results from TCRdb running MiXCR on the 5' RACE reads. Of approximately 66,000 distinct CDR3 sequences listed, approximately 13% are singletons. Germline loops: CDR1 DFQATT, CDR2 SNEGSKA (reference sequence). The CDR3 extends over 16 amino acids. Germline trimming cut 2 bases from V and 3 bases from J; bases unmatched to any gene: 13. The origin of this receptor is an adult who was a healthcare worker with PCR-confirmed SARS-CoV-2 infection or an uninfected control (not recorded which). Sequencing input: whole blood. The chain combines TRBV20-1 with TRBJ2-7; 7 bases are a match to TRBD2. Written as DNA, the CDR3 is TGCAGTGCTAGAATACGCAGGCCCGGGACTAACTACGAGCAGTACTTC. It encodes CSARIRRPGTNYEQYF.